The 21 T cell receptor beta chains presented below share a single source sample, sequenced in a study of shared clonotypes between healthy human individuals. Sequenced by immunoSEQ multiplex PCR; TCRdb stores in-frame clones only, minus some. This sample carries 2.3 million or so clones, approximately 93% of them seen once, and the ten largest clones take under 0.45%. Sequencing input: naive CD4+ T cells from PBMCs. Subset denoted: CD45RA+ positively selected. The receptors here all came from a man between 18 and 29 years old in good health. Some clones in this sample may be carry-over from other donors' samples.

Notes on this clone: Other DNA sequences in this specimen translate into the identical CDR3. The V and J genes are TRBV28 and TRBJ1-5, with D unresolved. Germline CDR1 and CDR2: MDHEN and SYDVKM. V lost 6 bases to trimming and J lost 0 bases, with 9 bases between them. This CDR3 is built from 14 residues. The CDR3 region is CASSSGGSNQPQHF. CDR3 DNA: TGTGCCAGCAGCAGTGGCGGTAGCAATCAGCCCCAGCATTTT. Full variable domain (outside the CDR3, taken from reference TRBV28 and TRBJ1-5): DVKVTQSSRYLVKRTGEKVFLECVQDMDHENMFWYRQDPGLGLRLIYFSYDVKMKEKGDIPEGYSVSREKKERFSLILESASTNQTSMYLCASSSGGSNQPQHFGDGTRLSIL.

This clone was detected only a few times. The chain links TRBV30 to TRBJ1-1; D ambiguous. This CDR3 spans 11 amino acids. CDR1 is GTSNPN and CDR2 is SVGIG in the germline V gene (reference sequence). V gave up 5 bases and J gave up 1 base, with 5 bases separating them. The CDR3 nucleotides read TGTGCCTGGGTACAGAACACTGAAGCTTTCTTT. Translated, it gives CAWVQNTEAFF.

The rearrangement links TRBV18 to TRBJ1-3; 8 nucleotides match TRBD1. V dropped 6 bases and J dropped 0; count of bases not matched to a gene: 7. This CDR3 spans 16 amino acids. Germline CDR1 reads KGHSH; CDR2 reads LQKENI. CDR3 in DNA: TGTGCCAGCTCTGATCCAGGGGGCTTCTCTGGAAACACCATATATTTT. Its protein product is CASSDPGGFSGNTIYF.

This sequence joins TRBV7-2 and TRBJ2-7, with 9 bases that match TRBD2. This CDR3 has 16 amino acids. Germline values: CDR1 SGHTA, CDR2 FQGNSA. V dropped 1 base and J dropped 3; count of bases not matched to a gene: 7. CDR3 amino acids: CASSLVAGGSIYEQYF. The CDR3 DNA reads TGTGCCAGCAGCTTAGTCGCGGGAGGGTCTATCTACGAGCAGTACTTC.

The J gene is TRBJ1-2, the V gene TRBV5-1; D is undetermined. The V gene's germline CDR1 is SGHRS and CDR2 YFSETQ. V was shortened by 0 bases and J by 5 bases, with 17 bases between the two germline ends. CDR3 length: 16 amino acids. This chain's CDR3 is CASSLGSQAGEYGYTF. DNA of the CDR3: TGCGCCAGCAGCTTGGGCAGCCAGGCCGGGGAATATGGCTACACCTTC.

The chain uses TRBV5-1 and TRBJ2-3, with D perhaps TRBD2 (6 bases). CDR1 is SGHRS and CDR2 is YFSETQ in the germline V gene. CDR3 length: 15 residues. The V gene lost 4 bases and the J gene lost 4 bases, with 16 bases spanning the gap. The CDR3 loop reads CASSPRPTSSDTQYF. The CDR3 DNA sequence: TGCGCCAGCAGCCCGAGACCGACTAGTTCAGATACGCAGTATTTT. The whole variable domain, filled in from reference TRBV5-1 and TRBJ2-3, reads KAGVTQTPRYLIKTRGQQVTLSCSPISGHRSVSWYQQTPGQGLQFLFEYFSETQRNKGNFPGRFSGRQFSNSRSEMNVSTLELGDSALYLCASSPRPTSSDTQYFGPGTRLTVL.

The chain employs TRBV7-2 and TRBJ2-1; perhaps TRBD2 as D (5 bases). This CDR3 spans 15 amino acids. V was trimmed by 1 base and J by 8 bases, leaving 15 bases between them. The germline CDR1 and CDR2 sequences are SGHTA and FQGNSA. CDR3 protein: CASSLGLALNYEQFF. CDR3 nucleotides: TGTGCCAGCAGCTTAGGGCTAGCCCTCAACTATGAGCAGTTCTTC.

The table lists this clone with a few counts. CDR3 sequence reads: CASSLDRSNNQPQHF. Written as DNA, the CDR3 is TGCGCCAGCAGCTTGGACAGGAGTAACAATCAGCCCCAGCATTTT. V and J are TRBV5-1 and TRBJ1-5; TRBD1 might be the D (5 bases). This CDR3 is built from 15 residues. Trimming removed 0 bases from V and 3 bases from J, with 10 bases in between. Germline V lookup: CDR1 SGHRS, CDR2 YFSETQ.

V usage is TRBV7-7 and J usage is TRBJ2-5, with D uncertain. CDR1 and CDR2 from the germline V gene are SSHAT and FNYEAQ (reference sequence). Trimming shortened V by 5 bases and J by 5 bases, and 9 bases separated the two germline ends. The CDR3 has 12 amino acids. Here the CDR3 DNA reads TGTGCCAGCAGCCAACTAACGGAGACCCAGTACTTC. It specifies CASSQLTETQYF.

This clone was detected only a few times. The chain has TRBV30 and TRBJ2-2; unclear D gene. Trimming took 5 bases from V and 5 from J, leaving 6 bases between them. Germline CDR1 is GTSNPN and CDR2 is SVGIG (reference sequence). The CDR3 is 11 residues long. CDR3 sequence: CAWGWTGELFF. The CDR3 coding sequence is TGTGCCTGGGGGTGGACCGGGGAGCTGTTTTTT.

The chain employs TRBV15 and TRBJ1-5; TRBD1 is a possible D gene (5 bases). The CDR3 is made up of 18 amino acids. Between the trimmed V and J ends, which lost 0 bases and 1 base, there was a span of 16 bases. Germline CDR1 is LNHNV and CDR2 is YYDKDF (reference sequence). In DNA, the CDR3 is TGTGCCACCAGCAGAGATCCGACCCTAAAGGGGAGCAATCAGCCCCAGCATTTT. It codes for CATSRDPTLKGSNQPQHF.

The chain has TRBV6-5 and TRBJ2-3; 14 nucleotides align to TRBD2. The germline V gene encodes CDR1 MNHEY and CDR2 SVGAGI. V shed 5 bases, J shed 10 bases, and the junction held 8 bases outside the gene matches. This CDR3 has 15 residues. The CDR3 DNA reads TGTGCCAGCAGTCGACTAGCGGGAGGGCCGGCATCGCAGTATTTT. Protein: CASSRLAGGPASQYF.

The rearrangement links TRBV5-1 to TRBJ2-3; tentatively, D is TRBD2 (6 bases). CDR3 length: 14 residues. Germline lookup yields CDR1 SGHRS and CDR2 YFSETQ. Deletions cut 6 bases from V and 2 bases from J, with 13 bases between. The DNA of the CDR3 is TGCGCCAGCAAGGAGGGGCCTAACACAGATACGCAGTATTTT. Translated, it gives CASKEGPNTDTQYF. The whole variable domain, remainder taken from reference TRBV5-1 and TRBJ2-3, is KAGVTQTPRYLIKTRGQQVTLSCSPISGHRSVSWYQQTPGQGLQFLFEYFSETQRNKGNFPGRFSGRQFSNSRSEMNVSTLELGDSALYLCASKEGPNTDTQYFGPGTRLTVL.

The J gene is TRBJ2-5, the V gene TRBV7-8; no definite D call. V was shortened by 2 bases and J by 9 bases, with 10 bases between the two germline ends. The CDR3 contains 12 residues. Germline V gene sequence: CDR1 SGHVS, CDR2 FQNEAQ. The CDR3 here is CASSLSTGAQYF. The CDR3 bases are TGTGCCAGCAGCTTATCGACTGGAGCCCAGTACTTC.

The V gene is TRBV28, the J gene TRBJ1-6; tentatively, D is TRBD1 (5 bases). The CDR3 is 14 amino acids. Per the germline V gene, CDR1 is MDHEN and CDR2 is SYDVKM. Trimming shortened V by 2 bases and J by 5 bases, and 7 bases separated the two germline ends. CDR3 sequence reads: CASSLGGNNSPLHF. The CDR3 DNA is TGTGCCAGCAGTTTAGGGGGTAATAATTCACCCCTCCACTTT.

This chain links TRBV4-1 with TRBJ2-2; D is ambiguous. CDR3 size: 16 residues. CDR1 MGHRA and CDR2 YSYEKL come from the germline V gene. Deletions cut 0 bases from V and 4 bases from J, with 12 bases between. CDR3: CASSQDLGLGTGELFF. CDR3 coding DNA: TGCGCCAGCAGCCAAGATCTTGGTCTGGGCACCGGGGAGCTGTTTTTT.

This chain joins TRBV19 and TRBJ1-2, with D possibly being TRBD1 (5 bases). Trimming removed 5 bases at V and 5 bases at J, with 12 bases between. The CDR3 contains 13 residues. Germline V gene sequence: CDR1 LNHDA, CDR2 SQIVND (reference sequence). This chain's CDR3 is CASSFGTEYGYTF. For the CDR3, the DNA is TGTGCCAGTAGTTTCGGGACGGAATATGGCTACACCTTC.

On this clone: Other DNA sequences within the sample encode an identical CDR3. In DNA, the CDR3 is TGTGCCAGCAGTGAACAGGGGGCACTCTACGAGCAGTACTTC. Its protein is CASSEQGALYEQYF. The rearrangement uses TRBV2 and TRBJ2-7, with 8 bases that match TRBD1. V lost 2 bases, J lost 3 bases, and 3 bases stayed unmatched. CDR3 length: 14 amino acids. Per germline, CDR1 SNHLY and CDR2 FYNNEI. Combining the CDR3 with reference TRBV2 and TRBJ2-7 gives the whole variable domain EPEVTQTPSHQVTQMGQEVILRCVPISNHLYFYWYRQILGQKVEFLVSFYNNEISEKSEIFDDQFSVERPDGSNFTLKIRSTKLEDSAMYFCASSEQGALYEQYFGPGTRLTVT.

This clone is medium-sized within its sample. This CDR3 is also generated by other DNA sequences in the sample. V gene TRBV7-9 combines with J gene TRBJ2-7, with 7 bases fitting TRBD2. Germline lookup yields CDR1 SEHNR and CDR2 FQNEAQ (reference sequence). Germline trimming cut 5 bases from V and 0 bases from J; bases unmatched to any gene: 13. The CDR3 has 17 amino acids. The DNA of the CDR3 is TGTGCCAGCAGCGGATCGACAACTAGCGATAGCTCCTACGAGCAGTACTTC. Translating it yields CASSGSTTSDSSYEQYF. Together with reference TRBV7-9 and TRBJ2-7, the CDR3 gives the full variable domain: DTGVSQNPRHKITKRGQNVTFRCDPISEHNRLYWYRQTLGQGPEFLTYFQNEAQLEKSRLLSDRFSAERPKGSFSTLEIQRTEQGDSAMYLCASSGSTTSDSSYEQYFGPGTRLTVT.

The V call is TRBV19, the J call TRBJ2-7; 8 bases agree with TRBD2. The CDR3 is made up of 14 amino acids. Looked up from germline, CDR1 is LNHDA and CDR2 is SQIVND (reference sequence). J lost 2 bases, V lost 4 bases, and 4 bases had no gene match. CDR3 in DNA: TGTGCCAGTAGTAGGGGCGGGGGGACCTACGAGCAGTACTTC. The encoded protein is CASSRGGGTYEQYF. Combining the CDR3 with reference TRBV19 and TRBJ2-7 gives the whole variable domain DGGITQSPKYLFRKEGQNVTLSCEQNLNHDAMYWYRQDPGQGLRLIYYSQIVNDFQKGDIAEGYSVSREKKESFPLTVTSAQKNPTAFYLCASSRGGGTYEQYFGPGTRLTVT.

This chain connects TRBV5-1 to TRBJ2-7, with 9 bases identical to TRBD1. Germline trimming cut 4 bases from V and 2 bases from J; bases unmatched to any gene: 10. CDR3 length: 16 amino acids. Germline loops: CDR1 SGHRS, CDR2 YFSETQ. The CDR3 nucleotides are TGCGCCAGCAGCCAAACCGGGACAGGGAAGACCTACGAGCAGTACTTC. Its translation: CASSQTGTGKTYEQYF.